This T cell receptor (beta chain) was obtained from a study of blood T cell repertoires in COVID-19. The wider study: Nucleic acid was either cDNA or gDNA, and it came from T cells, B-cell-depleted T cells, or PBMCs.

The ends were cut back, 0 bases at V and 0 bases at J, with 12 bases in the middle. The CDR3 has 17 residues. Germline V gene lookup returns CDR1 LGHNA and CDR2 YNFKEQ. Per the original data handling: Nucleated cell counts were estimated from reference gene primer amplification. Using immunoSEQ multiplex PCR, the repertoire was profiled, and TCRdb retains in-frame clones only, with some absent. D and trimming were read from the DNA, whereas the V and J calls and clone size are those reported in that table. The data contain under 150,000 clones, roughly 88% of them singletons. The TCR originated in a human donor in a cohort sampled during active COVID-19. The V call is TRBV4-2, the J call TRBJ2-1; possibly TRBD1 for D (6 bases). The sequenced sample consisted of peripheral blood. CDR3 protein: CASSQDQGGGSYNEQFF. As DNA, the CDR3 is TGTGCCAGCAGCCAAGATCAAGGGGGTGGCTCCTACAATGAGCAGTTCTTC.